This entry lists 8 T cell receptor beta chains sequenced from one sample in a study of read filtering for tumor transcriptome and immune sequencing. The library was built from about 400 ng RNA with molecular barcoded adaptors for alpha/delta and beta/gamma chains. TCRdb re-called the reads through MiXCR, storing one row per CDR3 protein. Of about 40,000 distinct CDR3 sequences in the sample, 10% to 15% were seen once. Material: a population of CD138-negative cells sorted from bone marrow. These TCRs come from a donor aged 40 or older with multiple myeloma.

The table lists this clonotype with many counts. The CDR3 DNA reads TGTGCCAGCAGTGTCGTAGCTCAAGAGACCCAGTACTTC. This encodes CASSVVAQETQYF. The chain employs TRBV6-4 and TRBJ2-5; D not resolved. The CDR3 has 13 amino acids. V was trimmed by 4 bases and J by 2 bases, leaving 8 bases between them. The germline gives CDR1 MRHNA, CDR2 SNTAGT.

Many counts were recorded for this clonotype. This rearrangement joins TRBV13 to TRBJ2-3; D remains ambiguous. The CDR3 extends over 13 amino acids. CDR1 is PRHDT and CDR2 is FYEKMQ in the germline V gene (reference sequence). V was cut by 5 bases and J by 6 bases, with 12 bases left in between. The CDR3 DNA is TGTGCCAGCAGCCTCGGACCGAGTGATACGCAGTATTTT. It is translated as CASSLGPSDTQYF.

This clonotype was counted at least ten times. The V gene is TRBV7-8, the J gene TRBJ2-2; a possible D gene is TRBD1 (5 bases). CDR1 SGHVS and CDR2 FQNEAQ come from the germline V gene. V lost 5 bases and J lost 0, with 13 bases in between. The CDR3 is 16 residues long. The CDR3 bases are TGTGCCAGCAGCCCGCCCAGGGTTACGAACACCGGGGAGCTGTTTTTT. Translation gives CASSPPRVTNTGELFF. Together with reference TRBV7-8 and TRBJ2-2, the CDR3 gives the full variable domain: GAGVSQSPRYKVAKRGQDVALRCDPISGHVSLFWYQQALGQGPEFLTYFQNEAQLDKSGLPSDRFFAERPEGSVSTLKIQRTQQEDSAVYLCASSPPRVTNTGELFFGEGSRLTVL.

Notes on this clonotype: Without the conserved terminal phenylalanine or tryptophan, this CDR3 likely stems from a read error. The chain links TRBV3-1 to TRBJ2-1, with 7 bases matching TRBD2. V lost 2 bases, J lost 9 bases, and 4 bases stayed unmatched. This CDR3 is built from 13 residues. The germline V gene encodes CDR1 LGHDT and CDR2 YNNKEL (reference sequence). The CDR3 spells CASSQRGDGEQFS. CDR3 DNA sequence: TGTGCCAGCAGCCAACGGGGGGACGGTGAGCAGTTCTCC.

At least ten counts were recorded for this clonotype. A much bigger clone sits one base away, suggesting this may be a read error. V is TRBV15 and J is TRBJ2-1, with D possibly matching TRBD2 (6 bases). The CDR3 covers 16 residues. Germline lookup yields CDR1 LNHNV and CDR2 YYDKDF (reference sequence). The CDR3 here is CATSREGAGSYNGQFF. CDR3 DNA: TGTGCCACCAGCAGAGAAGGCGCGGGGTCCTACAATGGGCAGTTCTTC.

This clonotype was seen repeatedly, ten times or more. The chain carries TRBV4-1 and TRBJ2-3, with a weak D call TRBD1 (5 bases). The V and J ends lost 4 bases and 1 base respectively, with 9 bases between them. The germline V gene encodes CDR1 MGHRA and CDR2 YSYEKL. This CDR3 contains 14 residues. The CDR3 coding sequence is TGCGCCAGCAGCCTTCAAGGGGGCACAGATACGCAGTATTTT. It is translated as CASSLQGGTDTQYF.

The rearrangement links TRBV18 to TRBJ2-2; tentative D call: TRBD1 (5 bases). The CDR3 extends over 13 amino acids. V was cut by 5 bases and J by 4 bases, with 8 bases left in between. Germline V gene lookup returns CDR1 KGHSH and CDR2 LQKENI. This CDR3 is CASSADSTGELFF. The CDR3 DNA reads as TGTGCCAGCTCAGCCGACAGCACCGGGGAGCTGTTTTTT.

This clonotype was seen repeatedly, ten times or more. V and J are TRBV29-1 and TRBJ2-2, with D maybe TRBD1 (5 bases). Germline assignment: CDR1 SQVTM and CDR2 ANQGSEA. The CDR3 runs 13 residues. Trimming took off 2 bases at V and 4 bases at J, with 8 bases between the two ends. CDR3: CSVEQGSTGELFF. CDR3 bases: TGCAGCGTTGAACAGGGAAGCACCGGGGAGCTGTTTTTT.